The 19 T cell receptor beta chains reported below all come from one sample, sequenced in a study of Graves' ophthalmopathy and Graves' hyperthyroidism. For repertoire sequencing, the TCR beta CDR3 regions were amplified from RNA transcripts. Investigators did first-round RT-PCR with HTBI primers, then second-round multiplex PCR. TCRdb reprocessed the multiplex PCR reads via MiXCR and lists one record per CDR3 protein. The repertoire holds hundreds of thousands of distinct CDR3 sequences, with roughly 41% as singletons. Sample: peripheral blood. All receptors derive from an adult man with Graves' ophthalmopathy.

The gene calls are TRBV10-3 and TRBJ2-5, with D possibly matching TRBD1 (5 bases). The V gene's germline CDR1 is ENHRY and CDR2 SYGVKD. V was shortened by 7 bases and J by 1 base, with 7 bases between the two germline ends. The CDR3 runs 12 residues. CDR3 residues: CAITQGQETQYF. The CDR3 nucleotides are TGTGCCATCACGCAGGGCCAAGAGACCCAGTACTTC.

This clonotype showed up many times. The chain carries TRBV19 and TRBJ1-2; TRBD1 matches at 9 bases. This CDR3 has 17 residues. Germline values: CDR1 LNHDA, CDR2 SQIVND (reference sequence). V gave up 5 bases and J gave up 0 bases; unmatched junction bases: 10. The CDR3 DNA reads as TGTGCCAGTAGTGGGTATACAGGGGGCGCGGCTAACTATGGCTACACCTTC. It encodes CASSGYTGGAANYGYTF.

This chain's CDR3 is CASSIDRETEAFF. CDR3 nucleotide sequence: TGTGCCAGTAGTATAGACAGGGAAACTGAAGCTTTCTTT. The chain carries TRBV19 and TRBJ1-1, with D perhaps TRBD1 (5 bases). V dropped 0 bases and J dropped 5 bases, with 7 bases sitting between them. CDR1 LNHDA and CDR2 SQIVND come from the germline V gene (reference sequence). CDR3 length: 13 amino acids. The full variable domain, completed using reference TRBV19 and TRBJ1-1, is DGGITQSPKYLFRKEGQNVTLSCEQNLNHDAMYWYRQDPGQGLRLIYYSQIVNDFQKGDIAEGYSVSREKKESFPLTVTSAQKNPTAFYLCASSIDRETEAFFGQGTRLTVV.

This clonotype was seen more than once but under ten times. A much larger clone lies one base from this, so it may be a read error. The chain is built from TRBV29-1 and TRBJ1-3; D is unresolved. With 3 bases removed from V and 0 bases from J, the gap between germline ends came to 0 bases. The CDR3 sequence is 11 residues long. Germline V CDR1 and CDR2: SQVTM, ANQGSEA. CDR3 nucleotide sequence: TGCAGCGTTGACTCTGGAAACACCATATATTTT. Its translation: CSVDSGNTIYF.

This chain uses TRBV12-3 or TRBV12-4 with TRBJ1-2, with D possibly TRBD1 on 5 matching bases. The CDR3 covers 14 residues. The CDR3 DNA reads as TGTGCTAGTAGTGGCAGCCCGGGGGTCTATGGCTACACCTTC. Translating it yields CASSGSPGVYGYTF.

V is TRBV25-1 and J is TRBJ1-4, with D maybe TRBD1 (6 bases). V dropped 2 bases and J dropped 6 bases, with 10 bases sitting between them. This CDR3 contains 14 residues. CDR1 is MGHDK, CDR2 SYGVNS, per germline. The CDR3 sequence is CASSEQGTYEKLFF. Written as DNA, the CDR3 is TGTGCCAGCAGTGAACAGGGGACCTATGAAAAACTGTTTTTT. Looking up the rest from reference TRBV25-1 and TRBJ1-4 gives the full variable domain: EADIYQTPRYLVIGTGKKITLECSQTMGHDKMYWYQQDPGMELHLIHYSYGVNSTEKGDLSSESTVSRIRTEHFPLTLESARPSHTSQYLCASSEQGTYEKLFFGSGTQLSVL.

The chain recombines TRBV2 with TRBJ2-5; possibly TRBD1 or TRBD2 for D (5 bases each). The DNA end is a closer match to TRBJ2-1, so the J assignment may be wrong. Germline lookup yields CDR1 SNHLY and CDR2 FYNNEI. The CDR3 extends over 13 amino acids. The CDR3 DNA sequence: TGTGCCAGCAGTGAAGAGAGTGGGGGTGAGCAGTTCTTC. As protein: CASSEESGGEQFF.

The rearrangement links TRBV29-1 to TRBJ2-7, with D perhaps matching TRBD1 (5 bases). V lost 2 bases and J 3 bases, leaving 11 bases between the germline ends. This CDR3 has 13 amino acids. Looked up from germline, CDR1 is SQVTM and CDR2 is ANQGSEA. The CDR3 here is CSVEKTEIYEQYF. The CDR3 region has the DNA TGCAGCGTTGAAAAGACAGAAATCTACGAGCAGTACTTC.

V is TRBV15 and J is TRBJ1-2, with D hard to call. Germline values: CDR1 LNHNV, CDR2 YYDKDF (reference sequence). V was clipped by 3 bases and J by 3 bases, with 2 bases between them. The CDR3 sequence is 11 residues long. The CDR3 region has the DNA TGTGCCACCAGCAGGGACTATGGCTACACCTTC. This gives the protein CATSRDYGYTF.

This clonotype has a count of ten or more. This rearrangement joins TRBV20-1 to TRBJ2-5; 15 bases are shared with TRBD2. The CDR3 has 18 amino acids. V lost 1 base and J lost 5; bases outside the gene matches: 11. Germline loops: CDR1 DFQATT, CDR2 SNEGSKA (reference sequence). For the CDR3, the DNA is TGCAGTGCTAGAGGCTTCGGACTAGCGGGGGGGACCTCGGAGACCCAGTACTTC. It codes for CSARGFGLAGGTSETQYF.

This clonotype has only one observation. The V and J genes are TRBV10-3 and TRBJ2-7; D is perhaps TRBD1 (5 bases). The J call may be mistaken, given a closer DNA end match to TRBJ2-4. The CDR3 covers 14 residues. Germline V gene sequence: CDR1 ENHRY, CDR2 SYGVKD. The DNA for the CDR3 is TGTGCCATCAGTGAGTCCGCAGGGAAAAACATTCAGTACTTC. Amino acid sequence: CAISESAGKNIQYF.

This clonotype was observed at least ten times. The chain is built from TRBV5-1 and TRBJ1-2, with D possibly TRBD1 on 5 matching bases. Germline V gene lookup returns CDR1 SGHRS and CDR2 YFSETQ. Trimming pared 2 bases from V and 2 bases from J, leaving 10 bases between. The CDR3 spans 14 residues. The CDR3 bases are TGCGCCAGCAGCTTAAAGGGGACCAACTATGGCTACACCTTC. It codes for CASSLKGTNYGYTF.

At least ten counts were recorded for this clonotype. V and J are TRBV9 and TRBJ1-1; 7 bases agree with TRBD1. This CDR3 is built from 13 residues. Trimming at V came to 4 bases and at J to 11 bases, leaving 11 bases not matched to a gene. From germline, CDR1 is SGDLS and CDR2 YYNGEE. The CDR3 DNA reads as TGTGCCAGCAGCCCAACAGGGGAGGATCGGGCTTTCTTT. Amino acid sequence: CASSPTGEDRAFF. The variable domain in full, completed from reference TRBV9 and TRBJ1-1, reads DSGVTQTPKHLITATGQRVTLRCSPRSGDLSVYWYQQSLDQGLQFLIQYYNGEERAKGNILERFSAQQFPDLHSELNLSSLELGDSALYFCASSPTGEDRAFFGQGTRLTVV.

The CDR3 reads CASSILSGAGEETQYF. In nucleotides, the CDR3 is TGTGCCAGTAGTATCCTTAGCGGGGCTGGGGAAGAGACCCAGTACTTC. The chain joins TRBV19 to TRBJ2-5, with 8 bases aligning to TRBD2. Per the germline V gene, CDR1 is LNHDA and CDR2 is SQIVND (reference sequence). After removal of 3 bases from V and 3 bases from J, the junction contained 9 bases not matched to a gene. This CDR3 comprises 16 residues.

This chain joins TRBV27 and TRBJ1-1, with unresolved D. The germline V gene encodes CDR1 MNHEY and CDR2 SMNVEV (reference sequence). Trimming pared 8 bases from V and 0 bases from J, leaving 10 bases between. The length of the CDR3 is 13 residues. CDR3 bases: TGTGCCAGCGCATGGTCATTGAACACTGAAGCTTTCTTT. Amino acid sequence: CASAWSLNTEAFF.

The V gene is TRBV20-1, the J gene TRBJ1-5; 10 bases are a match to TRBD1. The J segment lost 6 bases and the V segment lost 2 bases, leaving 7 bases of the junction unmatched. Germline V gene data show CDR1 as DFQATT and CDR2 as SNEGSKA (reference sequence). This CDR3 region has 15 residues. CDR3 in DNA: TGCAGTGCTAGAACTGGACAGGGGGATACTCAGCCCCAGCATTTT. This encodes CSARTGQGDTQPQHF.

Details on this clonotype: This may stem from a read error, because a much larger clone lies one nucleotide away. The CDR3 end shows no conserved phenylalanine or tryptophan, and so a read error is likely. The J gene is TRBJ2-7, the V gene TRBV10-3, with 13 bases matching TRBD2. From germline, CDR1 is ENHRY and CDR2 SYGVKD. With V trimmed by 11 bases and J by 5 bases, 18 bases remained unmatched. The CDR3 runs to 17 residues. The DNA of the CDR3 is TGTGCCGCCGGGGGCGGACTAGCGGGGGCCCCAGGAGACGAGCAGTACTGC. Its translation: CAAGGGLAGAPGDEQYC.

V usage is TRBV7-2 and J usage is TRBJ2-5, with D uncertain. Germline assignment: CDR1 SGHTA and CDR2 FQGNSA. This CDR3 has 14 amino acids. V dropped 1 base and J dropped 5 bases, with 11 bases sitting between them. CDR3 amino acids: CASSLVAASETQYF. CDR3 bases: TGTGCCAGCAGCTTAGTGGCAGCATCGGAGACCCAGTACTTC.

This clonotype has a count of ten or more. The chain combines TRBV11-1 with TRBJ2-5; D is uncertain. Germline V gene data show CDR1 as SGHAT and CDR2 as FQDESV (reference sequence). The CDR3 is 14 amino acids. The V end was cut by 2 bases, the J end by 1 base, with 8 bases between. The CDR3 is CASSLSAFQETQYF. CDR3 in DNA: TGTGCCAGCAGCTTAAGTGCGTTCCAAGAGACCCAGTACTTC.